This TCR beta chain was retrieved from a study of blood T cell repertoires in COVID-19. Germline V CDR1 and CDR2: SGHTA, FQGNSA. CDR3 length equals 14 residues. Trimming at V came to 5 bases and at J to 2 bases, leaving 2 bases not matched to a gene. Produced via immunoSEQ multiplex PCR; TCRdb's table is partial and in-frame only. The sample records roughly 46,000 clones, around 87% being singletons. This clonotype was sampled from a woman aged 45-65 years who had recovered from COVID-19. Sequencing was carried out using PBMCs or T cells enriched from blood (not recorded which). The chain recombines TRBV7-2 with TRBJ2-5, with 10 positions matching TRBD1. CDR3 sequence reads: CASSTDRGQETQYF. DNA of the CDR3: TGTGCCAGCAGCACGGACAGGGGGCAAGAGACCCAGTACTTC.